The source of this TCR beta chain is a study of monozygotic twins with inflammatory bowel disease. General observations from the study: Those with IBD had lower TCRbeta diversity (inverse Simpson) than their healthy co-twins did. Varied immunosuppressive treatments among patients may have increased repertoire variability.

In the case of this clonotype: Antigen specificity is unknown.

Template switching added UMIs carrying a 6-nucleotide sample barcode. TCRdb reanalyzed the 5' RACE reads, giving one entry per CDR3 protein sequence and no DNA. The sample table sets out nearly 450,000 distinct CDR3 sequences. From germline, CDR1 is LNHNV and CDR2 YYDKDF (reference sequence). The CDR3 covers 15 residues. Blood was drawn at approximately 2.3 ml per donor. Sequences were obtained from blood. The receptor was derived from a human donor with ulcerative colitis or Crohn's disease, or a healthy co-twin of an affected twin (not recorded which). The V call is TRBV15, the J call TRBJ2-3; TCRdb's D gene call, TRBD1, goes unchecked for lack of DNA. CDR3 amino acids: CATSRVPGGTDTQYF.